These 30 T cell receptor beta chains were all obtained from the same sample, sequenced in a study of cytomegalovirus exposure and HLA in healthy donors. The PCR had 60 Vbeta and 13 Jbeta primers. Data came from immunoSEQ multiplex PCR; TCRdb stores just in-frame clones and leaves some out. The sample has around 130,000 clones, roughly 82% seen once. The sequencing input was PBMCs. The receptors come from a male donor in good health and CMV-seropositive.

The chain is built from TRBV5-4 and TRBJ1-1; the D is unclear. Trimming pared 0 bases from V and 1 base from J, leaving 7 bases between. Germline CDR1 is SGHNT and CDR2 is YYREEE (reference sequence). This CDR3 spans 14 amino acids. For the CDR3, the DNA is TGTGCCAGCAGCTTGGCCGCAGAGAACACTGAAGCTTTCTTT. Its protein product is CASSLAAENTEAFF.

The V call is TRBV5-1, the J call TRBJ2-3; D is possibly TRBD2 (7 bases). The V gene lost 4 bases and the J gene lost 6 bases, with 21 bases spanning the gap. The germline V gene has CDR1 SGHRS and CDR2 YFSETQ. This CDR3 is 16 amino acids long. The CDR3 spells CASSPSGAGVQDTQYF. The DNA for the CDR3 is TGCGCCAGCAGCCCGTCGGGGGCGGGAGTACAGGATACGCAGTATTTT.

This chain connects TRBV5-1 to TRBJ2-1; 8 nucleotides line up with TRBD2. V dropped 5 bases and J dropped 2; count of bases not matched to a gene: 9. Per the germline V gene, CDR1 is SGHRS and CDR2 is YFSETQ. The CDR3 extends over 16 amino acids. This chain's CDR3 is CASSYSTGLAYNEQFF. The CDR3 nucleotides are TGCGCCAGCAGTTATTCTACGGGACTAGCCTACAATGAGCAGTTCTTC.

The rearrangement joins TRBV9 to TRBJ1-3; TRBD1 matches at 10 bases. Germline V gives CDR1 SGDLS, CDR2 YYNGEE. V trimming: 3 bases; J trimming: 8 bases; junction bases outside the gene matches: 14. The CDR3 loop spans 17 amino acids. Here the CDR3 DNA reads TGTGCCAGCAGCGAGAGGGGGGACAGGGGAGTAGTAGACACCATATATTTT. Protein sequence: CASSERGDRGVVDTIYF.

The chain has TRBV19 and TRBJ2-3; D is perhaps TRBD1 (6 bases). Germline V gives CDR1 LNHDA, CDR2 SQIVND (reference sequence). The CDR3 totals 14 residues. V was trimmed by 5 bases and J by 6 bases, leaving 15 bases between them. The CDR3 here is CASSSYGTRDTQYF. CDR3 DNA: TGTGCCAGTAGTTCCTACGGGACAAGGGATACGCAGTATTTT.

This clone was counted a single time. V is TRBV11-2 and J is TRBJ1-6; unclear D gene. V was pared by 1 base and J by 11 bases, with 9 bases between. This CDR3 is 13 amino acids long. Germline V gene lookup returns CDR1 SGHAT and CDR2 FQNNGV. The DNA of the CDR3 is TGTGCCAGCAGCTTAGTGGCAGGCCCACCCCTCCACTTT. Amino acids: CASSLVAGPPLHF.

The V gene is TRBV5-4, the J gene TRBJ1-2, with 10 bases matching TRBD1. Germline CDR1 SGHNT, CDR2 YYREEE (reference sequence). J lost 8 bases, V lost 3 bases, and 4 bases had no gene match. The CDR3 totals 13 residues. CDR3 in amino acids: CASSSGQGYGYTF. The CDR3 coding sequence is TGTGCCAGCAGCTCGGGACAGGGGTACGGCTACACCTTC.

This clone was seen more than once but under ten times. CDR3 protein: CASSKARTSGPHSSYNEQFF. CDR3 nucleotides: TGTGCCAGCAGCAAAGCCAGGACTAGCGGGCCTCACAGCTCCTACAATGAGCAGTTCTTC. V is TRBV21-1 and J is TRBJ2-1; the table's D call of TRBD2 was not tested on the DNA. TRBV21-1 is termed a pseudogene. The CDR3 loop spans 20 amino acids.

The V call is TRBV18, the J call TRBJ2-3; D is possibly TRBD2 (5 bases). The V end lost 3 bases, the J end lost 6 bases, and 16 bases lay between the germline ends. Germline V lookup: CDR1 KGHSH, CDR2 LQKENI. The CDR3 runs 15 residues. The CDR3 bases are TGTGCCAGCTCACCGCTGGACGGAGGTGGGGATACGCAGTATTTT. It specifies CASSPLDGGGDTQYF. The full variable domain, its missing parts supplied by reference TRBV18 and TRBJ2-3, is NAGVMQNPRHLVRRRGQEARLRCSPMKGHSHVYWYRQLPEEGLKFMVYLQKENIIDESGMPKERFSAEFPKEGPSILRIQQVVRGDSAAYFCASSPLDGGGDTQYFGPGTRLTVL.

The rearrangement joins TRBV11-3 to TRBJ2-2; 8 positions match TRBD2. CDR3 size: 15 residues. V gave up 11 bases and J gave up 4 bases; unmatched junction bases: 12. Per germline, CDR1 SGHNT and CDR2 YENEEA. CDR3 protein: CASTAGGAGTGELFF. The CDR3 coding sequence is TGTGCCTCGACCGCGGGAGGCGCGGGCACCGGGGAGCTGTTTTTT. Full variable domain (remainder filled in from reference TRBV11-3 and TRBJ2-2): EAGVVQSPRYKIIEKKQPVAFWCNPISGHNTLYWYLQNLGQGPELLIRYENEEAVDDSQLPKDRFSAERLKGVDSTLKIQPAELGDSAVYLCASTAGGAGTGELFFGEGSRLTVL.

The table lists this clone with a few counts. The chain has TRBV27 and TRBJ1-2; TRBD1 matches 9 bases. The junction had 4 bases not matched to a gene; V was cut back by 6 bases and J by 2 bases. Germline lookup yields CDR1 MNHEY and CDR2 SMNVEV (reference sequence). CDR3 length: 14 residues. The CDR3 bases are TGTGCCAGCAGCGACGGACAGGGGAACTATGGCTACACCTTC. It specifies CASSDGQGNYGYTF.

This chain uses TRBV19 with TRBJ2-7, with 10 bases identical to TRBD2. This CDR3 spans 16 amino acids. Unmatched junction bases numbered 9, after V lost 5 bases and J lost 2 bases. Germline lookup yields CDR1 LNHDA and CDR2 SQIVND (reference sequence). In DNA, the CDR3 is TGTGCCAGTAGTGGCTGGACTAGCGGTTTAGCCTACGAGCAGTACTTC. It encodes CASSGWTSGLAYEQYF. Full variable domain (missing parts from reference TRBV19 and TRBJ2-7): DGGITQSPKYLFRKEGQNVTLSCEQNLNHDAMYWYRQDPGQGLRLIYYSQIVNDFQKGDIAEGYSVSREKKESFPLTVTSAQKNPTAFYLCASSGWTSGLAYEQYFGPGTRLTVT.

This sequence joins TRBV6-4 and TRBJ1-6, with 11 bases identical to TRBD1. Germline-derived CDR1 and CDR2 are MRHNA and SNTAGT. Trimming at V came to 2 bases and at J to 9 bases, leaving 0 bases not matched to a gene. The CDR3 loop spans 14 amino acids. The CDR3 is CASSDGTGGSPLHF. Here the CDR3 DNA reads TGTGCCAGCAGTGACGGGACAGGGGGTTCACCCCTCCACTTT.

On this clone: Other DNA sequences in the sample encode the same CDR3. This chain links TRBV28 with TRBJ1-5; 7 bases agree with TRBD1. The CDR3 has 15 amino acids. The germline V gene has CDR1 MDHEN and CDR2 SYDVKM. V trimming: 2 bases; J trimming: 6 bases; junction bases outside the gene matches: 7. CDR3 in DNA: TGTGCCAGCAGTTTACTCGGGACAGCTCTTCAGCCCCAGCATTTT. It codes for CASSLLGTALQPQHF.

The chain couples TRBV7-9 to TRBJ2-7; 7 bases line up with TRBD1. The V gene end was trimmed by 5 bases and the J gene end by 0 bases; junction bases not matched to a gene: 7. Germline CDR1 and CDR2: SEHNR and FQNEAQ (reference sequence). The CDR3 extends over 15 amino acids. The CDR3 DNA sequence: TGTGCCAGCAGCCGGGGACAGATCAGCTCCTACGAGCAGTACTTC. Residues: CASSRGQISSYEQYF.

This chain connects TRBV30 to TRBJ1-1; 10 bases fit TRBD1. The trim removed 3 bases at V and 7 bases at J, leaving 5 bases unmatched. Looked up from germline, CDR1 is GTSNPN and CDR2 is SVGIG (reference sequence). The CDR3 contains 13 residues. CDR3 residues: CAWRGTGVGEAFF. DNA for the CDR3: TGTGCCTGGAGAGGGACAGGGGTCGGTGAAGCTTTCTTT.

The CDR3 region is CASALWGAGELFF. The CDR3 DNA follows: TGTGCTAGTGCCCTGTGGGGGGCCGGGGAGCTGTTTTTT. The chain couples TRBV12-5 to TRBJ2-2; the D gene is possibly TRBD2 (6 bases). V lost 7 bases and J 6 bases, leaving 12 bases between the germline ends. Germline CDR1 is LGHNT and CDR2 is FRNRAP. The CDR3 has 13 residues.

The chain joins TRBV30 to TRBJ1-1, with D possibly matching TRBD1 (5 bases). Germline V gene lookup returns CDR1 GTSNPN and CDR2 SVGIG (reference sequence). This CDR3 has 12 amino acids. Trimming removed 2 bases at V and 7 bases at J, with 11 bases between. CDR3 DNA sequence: TGTGCCTGGAGTCCAGGGAGGGGTGAAGCTTTCTTT. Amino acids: CAWSPGRGEAFF. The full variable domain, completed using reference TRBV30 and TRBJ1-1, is SQTIHQWPATLVQPVGSPLSLECTVEGTSNPNLYWYRQAAGRGLQLLFYSVGIGQISSEVPQNLSASRPQDRQFILSSKKLLLSDSGFYLCAWSPGRGEAFFGQGTRLTVV.

The CDR3 region is CASSLLSSTSGTQYF. In nucleotides, the CDR3 is TGTGCCAGCAGTTTATTGTCGAGCACCTCCGGGACCCAGTACTTC. The rearrangement joins TRBV28 to TRBJ2-5; D unresolved. V lost 1 base to trimming and J lost 7 bases, with 16 bases between them. This CDR3 spans 15 amino acids. Germline-derived CDR1 and CDR2 are MDHEN and SYDVKM.

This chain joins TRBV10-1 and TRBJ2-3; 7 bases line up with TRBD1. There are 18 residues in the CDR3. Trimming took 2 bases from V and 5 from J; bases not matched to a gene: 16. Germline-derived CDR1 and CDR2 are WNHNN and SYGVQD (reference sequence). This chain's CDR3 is CASSESPRRAGGLDTQYF. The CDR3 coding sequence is TGCGCCAGCAGTGAGAGCCCCCGAAGGGCAGGGGGATTAGATACGCAGTATTTT.

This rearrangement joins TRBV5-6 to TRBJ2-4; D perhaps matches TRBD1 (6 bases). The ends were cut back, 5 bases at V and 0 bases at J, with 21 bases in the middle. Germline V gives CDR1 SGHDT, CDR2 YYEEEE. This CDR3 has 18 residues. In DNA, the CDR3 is TGTGCCAGCAGGGGTCAGGGGTCCCAAACGTTAGCCAAAAACATTCAGTACTTC. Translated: CASRGQGSQTLAKNIQYF. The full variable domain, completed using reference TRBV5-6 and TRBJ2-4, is DAGVTQSPTHLIKTRGQQVTLRCSPKSGHDTVSWYQQALGQGPQFIFQYYEEEERQRGNFPDRFSGHQFPNYSSELNVNALLLGDSALYLCASRGQGSQTLAKNIQYFGAGTRLSVL.

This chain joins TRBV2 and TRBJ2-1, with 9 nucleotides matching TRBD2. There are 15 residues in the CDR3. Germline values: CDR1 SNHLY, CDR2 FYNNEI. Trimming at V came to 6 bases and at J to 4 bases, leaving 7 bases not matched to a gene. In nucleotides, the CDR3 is TGTGCCAGCAGCGACTTAGCGGGAGAGTACAATGAGCAGTTCTTC. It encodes CASSDLAGEYNEQFF.

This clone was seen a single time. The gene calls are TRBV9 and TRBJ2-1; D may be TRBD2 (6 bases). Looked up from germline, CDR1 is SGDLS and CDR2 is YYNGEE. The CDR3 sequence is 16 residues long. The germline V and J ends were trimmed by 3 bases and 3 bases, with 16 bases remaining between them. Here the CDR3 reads CASSDKTGVGYNEQFF. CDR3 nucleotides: TGTGCCAGCAGCGACAAAACGGGAGTCGGCTACAATGAGCAGTTCTTC.

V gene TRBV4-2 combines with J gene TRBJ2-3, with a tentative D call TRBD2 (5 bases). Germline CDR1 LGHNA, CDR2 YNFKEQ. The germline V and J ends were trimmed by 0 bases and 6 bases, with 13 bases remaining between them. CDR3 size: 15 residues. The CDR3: CASSQEGLAADTQYF. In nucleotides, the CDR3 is TGTGCCAGCAGCCAAGAAGGTCTAGCAGCCGATACGCAGTATTTT.

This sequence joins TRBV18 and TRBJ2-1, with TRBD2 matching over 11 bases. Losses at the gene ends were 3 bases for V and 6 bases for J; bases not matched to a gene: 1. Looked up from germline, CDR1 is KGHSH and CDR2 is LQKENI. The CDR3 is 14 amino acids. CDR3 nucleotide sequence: TGTGCCAGCTCACCTGGGACTAGCGGCAATGAGCAGTTCTTC. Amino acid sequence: CASSPGTSGNEQFF.

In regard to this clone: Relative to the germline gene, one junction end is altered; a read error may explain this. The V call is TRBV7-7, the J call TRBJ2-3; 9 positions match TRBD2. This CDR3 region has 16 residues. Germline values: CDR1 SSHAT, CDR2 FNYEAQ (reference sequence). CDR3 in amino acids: CASSLGASGMADTQYF. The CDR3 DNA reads TGTGCTAGCAGCTTAGGAGCTAGCGGGATGGCAGATACGCAGTATTTT.

CDR3: CASSPPPTRNEQFF. The CDR3 DNA sequence: TGTGCCAGCAGTCCCCCTCCGACTAGGAATGAGCAGTTCTTC. J is TRBJ2-1 and V is TRBV28; weak D call: TRBD2 (6 bases). The CDR3 consists of 14 residues. V was clipped by 5 bases and J by 7 bases, with 15 bases between them. Germline CDR1 is MDHEN and CDR2 is SYDVKM.

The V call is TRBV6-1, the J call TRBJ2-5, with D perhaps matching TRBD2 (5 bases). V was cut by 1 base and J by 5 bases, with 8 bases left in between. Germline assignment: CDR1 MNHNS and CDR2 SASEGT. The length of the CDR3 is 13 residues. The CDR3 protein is CASSEGSVETQYF. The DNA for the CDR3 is TGTGCCAGCAGTGAAGGTAGCGTGGAGACCCAGTACTTC.

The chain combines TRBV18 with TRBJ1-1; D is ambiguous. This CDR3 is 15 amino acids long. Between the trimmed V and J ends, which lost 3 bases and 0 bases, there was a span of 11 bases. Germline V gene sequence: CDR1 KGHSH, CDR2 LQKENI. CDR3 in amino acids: CASSPIPPVNTEAFF. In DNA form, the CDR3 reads TGTGCCAGCTCACCGATCCCCCCGGTGAACACTGAAGCTTTCTTT.

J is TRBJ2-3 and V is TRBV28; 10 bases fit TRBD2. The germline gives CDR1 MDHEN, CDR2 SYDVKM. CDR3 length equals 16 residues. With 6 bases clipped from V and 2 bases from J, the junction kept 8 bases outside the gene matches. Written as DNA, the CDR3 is TGTGCCAGCAGCCAGCTTAGCGGGAGGTCCACAGATACGCAGTATTTT. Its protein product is CASSQLSGRSTDTQYF. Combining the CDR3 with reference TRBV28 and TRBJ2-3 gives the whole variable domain DVKVTQSSRYLVKRTGEKVFLECVQDMDHENMFWYRQDPGLGLRLIYFSYDVKMKEKGDIPEGYSVSREKKERFSLILESASTNQTSMYLCASSQLSGRSTDTQYFGPGTRLTVL.